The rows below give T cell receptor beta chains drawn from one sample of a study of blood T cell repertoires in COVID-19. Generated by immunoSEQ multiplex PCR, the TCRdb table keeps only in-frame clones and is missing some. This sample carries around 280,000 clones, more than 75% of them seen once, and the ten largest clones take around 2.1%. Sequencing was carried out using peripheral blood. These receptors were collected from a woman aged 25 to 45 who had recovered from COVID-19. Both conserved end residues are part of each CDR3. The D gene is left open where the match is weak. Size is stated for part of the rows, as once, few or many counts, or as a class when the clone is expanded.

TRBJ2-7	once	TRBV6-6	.	CASSRGQSGGEQYF	TGTGCCAGCAGTCGCGGACAGTCTGGTGGCGAGCAGTACTTC
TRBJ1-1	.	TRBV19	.	CASSIPQEGTEAFF	TGTGCCAGTAGTATTCCCCAGGAGGGCACTGAAGCTTTCTTT
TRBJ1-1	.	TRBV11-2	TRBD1	CASRGLKTGTEAFF	TGTGCCAGCAGGGGGCTTAAGACAGGGACTGAAGCTTTCTTT
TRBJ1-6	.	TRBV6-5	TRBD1	CASSPGQGVGSPLHF	TGTGCCAGCAGTCCGGGACAGGGAGTTGGCTCACCCCTCCACTTT
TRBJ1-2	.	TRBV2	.	CASLRDINNYGYTF	TGTGCCTCCCTCCGGGACATCAATAACTATGGCTACACCTTC
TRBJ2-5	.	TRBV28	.	CASSSRTIYEETQYF	TGTGCCAGCAGTTCCCGGACAATATACGAGGAGACCCAGTACTTC
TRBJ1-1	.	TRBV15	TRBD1	CATSSSGTTGEIHLLPGGAFF	TGTGCCACCAGCAGTTCCGGGACGACAGGGGAAATCCACCTCCTTCCGGGTGGGGCTTTCTTT
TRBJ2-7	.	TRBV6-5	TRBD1	CASSYSSGQGGEQYF	TGTGCCAGCAGTTACTCGTCGGGACAGGGAGGCGAGCAGTACTTC
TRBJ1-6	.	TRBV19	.	CASSMSGAYNSPLHF	TGTGCCAGTAGTATGAGCGGGGCATATAATTCACCCCTCCACTTT
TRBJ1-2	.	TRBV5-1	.	CASSFDRNDYGYTF	TGCGCCAGCAGCTTCGACAGAAACGACTATGGCTACACCTTC
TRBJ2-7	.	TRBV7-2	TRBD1	CASSLDRGLYEQYF	TGTGCCAGCAGCTTAGACAGGGGGCTCTACGAGCAGTACTTC
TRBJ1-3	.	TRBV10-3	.	CAISQGPPGNTIYF	TGTGCCATCAGCCAGGGGCCTCCTGGAAACACCATATATTTT
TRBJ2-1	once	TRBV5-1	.	CASSPPGLAMAEQFF	TGCGCCAGCAGCCCCCCGGGTCTAGCGATGGCTGAGCAGTTCTTC
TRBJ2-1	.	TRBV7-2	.	CASSLNAGTAGDEQFF	TGTGCCAGCAGCTTAAATGCGGGGACAGCGGGGGATGAGCAGTTCTTC
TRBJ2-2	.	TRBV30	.	CAWSVLKASGELFF	TGTGCCTGGAGTGTACTAAAAGCCTCCGGGGAGCTGTTTTTT
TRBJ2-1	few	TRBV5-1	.	CASSLPRTPSYNEQFF	TGCGCCAGCAGCTTGCCCCGGACACCCTCCTACAATGAGCAGTTCTTC
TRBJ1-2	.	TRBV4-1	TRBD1	CASSQASQGGGYTF	TGCGCCAGCAGCCAAGCTTCACAGGGGGGTGGCTACACCTTC
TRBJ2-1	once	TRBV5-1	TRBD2	CASRVAGAYNEQFF	TGCGCCAGCAGAGTAGCGGGGGCCTACAATGAGCAGTTCTTC
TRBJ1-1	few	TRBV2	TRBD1	CASSVKGTGGDTEAFF	TGTGCCAGCAGTGTAAAGGGGACAGGGGGTGACACTGAAGCTTTCTTT
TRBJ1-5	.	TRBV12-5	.	CASLLGSSQPQHF	TGTGCTAGTCTGCTGGGCAGCTCCCAGCCCCAGCATTTT
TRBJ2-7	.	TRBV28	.	CASSLPQGLGSYEQYF	TGTGCCAGCAGTTTACCACAGGGCCTCGGCTCCTACGAGCAGTACTTC
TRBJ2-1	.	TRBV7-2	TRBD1	CASSQDRGGYNEQFF	TGTGCCAGCAGCCAGGACAGGGGGGGATACAATGAGCAGTTCTTC
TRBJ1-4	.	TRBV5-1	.	CASSLVPGRGASEKLFF	TGCGCCAGCAGCTTGGTTCCAGGCCGGGGGGCGAGTGAAAAACTGTTTTTT
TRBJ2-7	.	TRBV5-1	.	CASSLAQGNIYEQYF	TGCGCCAGCAGCTTGGCCCAGGGAAACATCTACGAGCAGTACTTC
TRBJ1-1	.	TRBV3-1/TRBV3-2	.	CASSQAGNTEAFF	TGTGCCAGCAGCCAAGCGGGGAACACTGAAGCTTTCTTT
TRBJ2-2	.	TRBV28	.	CASGSTGELFF	TGTGCCAGCGGTTCGACCGGGGAGCTGTTTTTT
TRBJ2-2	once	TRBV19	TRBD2	CAALGAGESGELFF	TGTGCAGCCCTCGGTGCGGGAGAATCCGGGGAGCTGTTTTTT
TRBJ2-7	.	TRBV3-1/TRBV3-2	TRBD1	CASSQVPGGLREQYF	TGTGCCAGCAGCCAAGTCCCAGGGGGTCTAAGGGAGCAGTACTTC
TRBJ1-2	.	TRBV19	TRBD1	CASSLRHRGLEGYTF	TGTGCCAGTAGTCTACGACACAGGGGGCTGGAAGGCTACACCTTC
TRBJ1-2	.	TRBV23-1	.	CASRGGQSGYTF	TGCGCCAGCAGGGGAGGGCAATCTGGCTACACCTTC
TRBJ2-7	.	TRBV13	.	CASSLGNVGEQYF	TGTGCCAGCAGCTTAGGAAATGTCGGCGAGCAGTACTTC
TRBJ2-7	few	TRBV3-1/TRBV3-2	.	CASSQDRGYEQYF	TGTGCCAGCAGCCAAGATCGAGGCTACGAGCAGTACTTC
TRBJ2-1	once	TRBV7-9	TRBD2	CASSLRASGSWNNEQFF	TGTGCCAGCAGCTTAAGGGCTAGCGGGAGTTGGAACAATGAGCAGTTCTTC
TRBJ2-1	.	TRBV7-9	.	CASSADGLLGGEQFF	TGTGCCAGCAGCGCAGATGGTCTCCTAGGGGGTGAGCAGTTCTTC
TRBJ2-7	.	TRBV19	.	CASSDRLTYEQYF	TGTGCCAGTAGTGACAGGCTTACCTACGAGCAGTACTTC
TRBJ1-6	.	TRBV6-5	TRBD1	CASTGQGNSPLHF	TGTGCCAGCACGGGACAGGGAAATTCACCCCTCCACTTT
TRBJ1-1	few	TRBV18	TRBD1	CASSPGQVNTEAFF	TGTGCCAGCTCACCTGGACAGGTGAACACTGAAGCTTTCTTT
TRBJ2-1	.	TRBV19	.	CASRGTGGDYNEQFF	TGTGCCAGTAGGGGAACAGGGGGGGACTACAATGAGCAGTTCTTC
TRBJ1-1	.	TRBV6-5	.	CASRTQGRTEAFF	TGTGCCAGCAGAACACAGGGCCGGACTGAAGCTTTCTTT
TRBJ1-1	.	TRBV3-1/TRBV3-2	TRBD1	CASSLRTGAMNTEAFF	TGTGCCAGCAGCCTACGGACAGGGGCGATGAACACTGAAGCTTTCTTT
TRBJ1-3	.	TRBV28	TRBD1	CASSLDRAGNTIYF	TGTGCCAGCAGTTTGGACAGGGCTGGAAACACCATATATTTT
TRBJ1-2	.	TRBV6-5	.	CASSSGLNYGYTF	TGTGCCAGCAGTTCCGGACTGAACTATGGCTACACCTTC
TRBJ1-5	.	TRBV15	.	CATSRDHGGYSNQPQHF	TGTGCCACCAGCAGAGATCATGGAGGATATAGCAATCAGCCCCAGCATTTT
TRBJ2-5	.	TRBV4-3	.	CASSQDLGPQETQYF	TGCGCCAGCAGCCAAGATTTGGGGCCCCAAGAGACCCAGTACTTC
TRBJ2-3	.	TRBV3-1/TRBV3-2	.	CASSPGRGTDTQYF	TGTGCCAGCAGCCCCGGTAGAGGCACAGATACGCAGTATTTT
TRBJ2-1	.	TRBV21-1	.	CASSNSQDSYNEQFF	TGTGCCAGCAGCAACTCCCAGGACTCCTACAATGAGCAGTTCTTC
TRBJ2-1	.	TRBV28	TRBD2	CASRRTSGNNEQFF	TGTGCCAGCAGAAGGACTAGCGGTAACAATGAGCAGTTCTTC
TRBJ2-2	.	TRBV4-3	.	CASSQELVGGELFF	TGCGCCAGCAGCCAAGAACTAGTGGGCGGGGAGCTGTTTTTT
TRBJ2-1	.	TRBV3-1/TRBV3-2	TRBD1	CASSQDRGQVEQFF	TGTGCCAGCAGCCAGGACAGGGGGCAGGTTGAGCAGTTCTTC
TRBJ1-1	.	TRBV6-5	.	CASSRGGKAGAFF	TGTGCCAGCTCAAGGGGGGGCAAAGCAGGAGCTTTCTTT
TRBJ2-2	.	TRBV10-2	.	CASSDRYTGELFF	TGCGCCAGCAGTGACAGATACACCGGGGAGCTGTTTTTT
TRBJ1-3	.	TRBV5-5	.	CASSLDIEVTSGPGNTIYF	TGTGCCAGCAGCTTGGATATTGAGGTCACGTCAGGGCCTGGAAACACCATATATTTT